These 31 T cell receptor beta chains came from one sample sequenced in a study of beta chain features in type 1 diabetes (dated by TCRdb to between 2017 and 2018). The library relied on the immunoSEQ multiplex PCR assay. The entire amount of isolated RNA was reverse transcribed using the High Capacity cDNA Reverse Transcription Kit, so the sequenced TCRB transcripts were expressed ones. This immuneACCESS table, as held by TCRdb, lists in-frame sequences with V and J called but not all clones. Of the missing ones, under half trace to an unresolved V gene in checked studies; the others have no known cause. In all, the sample holds around 250,000 clones, and 68% of those were seen once. The ten top clones hold 0.053% of the sample. Sequencing used naive CD4+ T cells from blood. The meaning of the sample's cell subset or site label: true naive CD4+ T cells. These TCRs come from a man younger than 45 in good health.

The chain uses TRBV29-1 and TRBJ2-7; D is possibly TRBD2 (5 bases). Germline assignment: CDR1 SQVTM and CDR2 ANQGSEA. The CDR3 loop spans 12 amino acids. V shed 6 bases and J shed 4 bases, with 13 bases lying between them. CDR3 in DNA: TGCAGCGTCAGAGGGCCGGCATACGAGCAGTACTTC. Its protein product is CSVRGPAYEQYF.

This clone has more than one count but fewer than ten. Other DNA sequences of this sample code for an identical CDR3. V and J are TRBV20-1 and TRBJ2-5; no firm D call. CDR3 length: 11 amino acids. V gave up 2 bases and J gave up 0 bases, with 1 base separating them. Per germline, CDR1 DFQATT and CDR2 SNEGSKA (reference sequence). The CDR3 here is CSARNQETQYF. The DNA of the CDR3 is TGCAGTGCTAGAAACCAAGAGACCCAGTACTTC.

J is TRBJ2-7 and V is TRBV18, with D perhaps matching TRBD2 (6 bases). Germline V gene sequence: CDR1 KGHSH, CDR2 LQKENI. This CDR3 spans 13 amino acids. Trimming pared 3 bases from V and 6 bases from J, leaving 12 bases between. The CDR3 nucleotides are TGTGCCAGCTCACCCCCGGGACTTACCGAGCAGTACTTC. Its protein is CASSPPGLTEQYF.

This clone was counted only a few times. The chain has TRBV9 and TRBJ2-5; 7 bases line up with TRBD2. V lost 0 bases, J lost 9 bases, and 8 bases stayed unmatched. Germline lookup yields CDR1 SGDLS and CDR2 YYNGEE. The CDR3 is 14 residues long. CDR3 in amino acids: CASSVEANRGAQYF. CDR3 bases: TGTGCCAGCAGCGTAGAGGCCAACCGGGGGGCCCAGTACTTC. Full variable domain (outside the CDR3, taken from reference TRBV9 and TRBJ2-5): DSGVTQTPKHLITATGQRVTLRCSPRSGDLSVYWYQQSLDQGLQFLIQYYNGEERAKGNILERFSAQQFPDLHSELNLSSLELGDSALYFCASSVEANRGAQYFGPGTRLLVL.

This chain links TRBV2 with TRBJ2-5; 13 nucleotides line up with TRBD2. This CDR3 spans 16 amino acids. Germline CDR1 and CDR2: SNHLY and FYNNEI. Trimming took 5 bases from V and 5 from J; bases not matched to a gene: 8. In nucleotides, the CDR3 is TGTGCCAGCAGTTTCGGACTAGCGGGAGAGATGGAGACCCAGTACTTC. It translates to CASSFGLAGEMETQYF.

The chain recombines TRBV9 with TRBJ2-1; D is unresolved. This CDR3 contains 16 residues. V gave up 4 bases and J gave up 2 bases, with 16 bases separating them. The germline V gene encodes CDR1 SGDLS and CDR2 YYNGEE. The CDR3 region is CASSPRVTLPYNEQFF. In DNA form, the CDR3 reads TGTGCCAGCAGCCCCCGTGTGACCCTACCCTACAATGAGCAGTTCTTC.

This clone showed up just once. The chain carries TRBV12-5 and TRBJ1-2; 7 bases are shared with TRBD1. Germline V gene data show CDR1 as LGHNT and CDR2 as FRNRAP. Trimming cost V 6 bases and J 1 base; bases outside gene matches: 5. CDR3 size: 14 residues. The CDR3 nucleotides are TGTGCTAGTGGCCCGACAGGGAGTAACTATGGCTACACCTTC. It specifies CASGPTGSNYGYTF.

A note on this clone: This sample includes further DNA sequences coding for the same CDR3. The chain has TRBV28 and TRBJ2-1; D is unresolved. CDR1 and CDR2 from the germline V gene are MDHEN and SYDVKM. This CDR3 is built from 14 residues. Trimming shortened V by 5 bases and J by 0 bases, and 8 bases separated the two germline ends. CDR3 nucleotide sequence: TGTGCCAGCAGTACCGGCGGCTCCTACAATGAGCAGTTCTTC. Its protein product is CASSTGGSYNEQFF.

In this sample, this clone turned up a few times. The CDR3 reads CASSTGVAETQYF. The CDR3 DNA sequence: TGTGCCAGCAGCACAGGGGTTGCGGAGACCCAGTACTTC. The chain is built from TRBV7-9 and TRBJ2-5; TRBD1 matches 7 bases. Germline V gene sequence: CDR1 SEHNR, CDR2 FQNEAQ (reference sequence). The CDR3 is 13 residues long. J lost 5 bases, V lost 5 bases, and 5 bases had no gene match.

The gene calls are TRBV30 and TRBJ2-1, with 8 bases aligning to TRBD1. This CDR3 comprises 15 residues. The junction had 5 bases not matched to a gene; V was cut back by 0 bases and J by 4 bases. Germline lookup yields CDR1 GTSNPN and CDR2 SVGIG (reference sequence). CDR3 sequence: CAWSVGTGDYNEQFF. The CDR3 nucleotides are TGTGCCTGGAGTGTAGGGACAGGCGATTACAATGAGCAGTTCTTC.

The V gene is TRBV7-9, the J gene TRBJ2-1; 8 nucleotides match TRBD1. V was clipped by 3 bases and J by 14 bases; unmatched bases: 3. This CDR3 region has 11 residues. Per germline, CDR1 SEHNR and CDR2 FQNEAQ (reference sequence). The CDR3 spells CASSFRGREFF. CDR3 in DNA: TGTGCCAGCAGCTTCAGGGGGCGAGAGTTCTTC.

V and J are TRBV7-9 and TRBJ2-7; D remains ambiguous. This CDR3 contains 13 residues. The V and J ends lost 0 bases and 2 bases respectively, with 5 bases between them. From germline, CDR1 is SEHNR and CDR2 FQNEAQ (reference sequence). The DNA of the CDR3 is TGTGCCAGCAGCTTAGCAGGAGCCTACGAGCAGTACTTC. Its protein product is CASSLAGAYEQYF.

The chain couples TRBV30 to TRBJ2-1; no reliable D call. CDR3 length equals 11 residues. V gave up 0 bases and J gave up 13 bases, with 10 bases separating them. Germline assignment: CDR1 GTSNPN and CDR2 SVGIG (reference sequence). The DNA for the CDR3 is TGTGCCTGGAGTGTGGACCAATTCCAGTTCTTC. Translating it yields CAWSVDQFQFF.

This rearrangement joins TRBV28 to TRBJ1-1; no definite D call. Germline CDR1 reads MDHEN; CDR2 reads SYDVKM. Trimming shortened V by 8 bases and J by 5 bases, and 9 bases separated the two germline ends. CDR3 length: 11 residues. The CDR3 bases are TGTGCCAGCCCCAAAGGGACTGAAGCTTTCTTT. Translation gives CASPKGTEAFF.

In the case of this clone: A junction boundary mismatches the germline segment, possibly from a read error. The chain uses TRBV7-8 and TRBJ2-5; 7 bases align to TRBD2. Germline V CDR1 and CDR2: SGHVS, FQNEAQ. The CDR3 extends over 11 amino acids. CDR3 coding DNA: TGTGCCAGCAGCGCGAGCGGGGTCCTGGACTTC. Translating it yields CASSASGVLDF.

The chain joins TRBV2 to TRBJ2-2, with D possibly TRBD2 on 6 matching bases. The germline V and J ends were trimmed by 6 bases and 5 bases, with 13 bases remaining between them. The CDR3 contains 14 residues. Looked up from germline, CDR1 is SNHLY and CDR2 is FYNNEI. The CDR3 coding sequence is TGTGCCAGCAGCGCTAGGAGGGAAACCGGGGAGCTGTTTTTT. Its translation: CASSARRETGELFF.

The rearrangement uses TRBV6-1 and TRBJ1-2, with 9 bases fitting TRBD1. The CDR3 sequence is 18 residues long. Germline loops: CDR1 MNHNS, CDR2 SASEGT. V shed 2 bases and J 6 bases; nucleotides not matched to a gene: 16. In DNA form, the CDR3 reads TGTGCCAGCAGTGAATCCCCCGCCGTTAGACAGGGGGTGAATGGCTACACCTTC. This codes for CASSESPAVRQGVNGYTF.

This chain connects TRBV23-1 to TRBJ2-7; TRBD2 might be the D (5 bases). TRBV23-1 is annotated as an ORF whose role is uncertain. V was cut by 3 bases and J by 8 bases, with 8 bases left in between. This CDR3 is built from 11 residues. DNA of the CDR3: TGCGCCAGCAGTCAGACGGGAAAGCAGTACTTC. It is translated as CASSQTGKQYF.

The chain combines TRBV14 with TRBJ2-2, with TRBD2 matching 12 bases. The germline gives CDR1 SGHDN, CDR2 FVKESK. J was trimmed by 6 bases and V by 3 bases; bases with no gene match: 2. The CDR3 extends over 15 amino acids. The CDR3 DNA reads TGTGCCAGCAGCCAGAGGACTAGCGGGGCCGGGGAGCTGTTTTTT. Residues: CASSQRTSGAGELFF.

This chain connects TRBV29-1 to TRBJ2-5; TRBD2 agrees at 8 bases. Unmatched junction bases numbered 12, after V lost 1 base and J lost 5 bases. The CDR3 has 16 residues. CDR1 SQVTM and CDR2 ANQGSEA come from the germline V gene. CDR3 protein: CSVEVNSGIAGETQYF. The CDR3 coding sequence is TGCAGCGTTGAAGTAAATAGCGGGATCGCAGGGGAGACCCAGTACTTC.

This clone has a handful of counts. J is TRBJ2-5 and V is TRBV6-5; 7 nucleotides align to TRBD1. This CDR3 contains 13 residues. V gave up 6 bases and J gave up 1 base; unmatched junction bases: 2. The germline V gene has CDR1 MNHEY and CDR2 SVGAGI. CDR3 nucleotide sequence: TGTGCCAGCAGCCGGGACAGCCAAGAGACCCAGTACTTC. This encodes CASSRDSQETQYF.

The chain couples TRBV7-9 to TRBJ2-3; 10 nucleotides line up with TRBD1. Trimming cost V 6 bases and J 1 base; bases outside gene matches: 10. The CDR3 spans 17 residues. The germline CDR1 and CDR2 sequences are SEHNR and FQNEAQ (reference sequence). The chain's CDR3 is CASRPDSGTGGTDTQYF. In nucleotides, the CDR3 is TGTGCCAGCAGACCAGACTCCGGGACAGGGGGCACAGATACGCAGTATTTT.

This clone turned up a few times. The rearrangement links TRBV10-3 to TRBJ1-3; D is unclear. The germline gives CDR1 ENHRY, CDR2 SYGVKD. V lost 5 bases and J lost 7, with 18 bases in between. CDR3 length: 15 amino acids. DNA of the CDR3: TGTGCCATCAGTCCGTCCGGCCTTCGAGGGAACACCATATATTTT. This sequence encodes CAISPSGLRGNTIYF.

The J gene is TRBJ2-5, the V gene TRBV7-2, with a weak D call TRBD2 (6 bases). V was clipped by 4 bases and J by 1 base, with 13 bases between them. The CDR3 totals 15 residues. Germline CDR1 is SGHTA and CDR2 is FQGNSA. The CDR3: CASSSVRDAQETQYF. In DNA, the CDR3 is TGTGCCAGCAGCTCGGTGCGGGACGCCCAAGAGACCCAGTACTTC.

V gene TRBV7-9 combines with J gene TRBJ2-7; no firm D call. In germline, CDR1 is SEHNR, CDR2 FQNEAQ (reference sequence). This CDR3 spans 11 amino acids. Trimming removed 1 base at V and 10 bases at J, with 8 bases between. CDR3 nucleotides: TGTGCCAGCAGCTTAGGGCAGTTACAGTACTTC. Protein sequence: CASSLGQLQYF.

The gene calls are TRBV27 and TRBJ2-5; maybe TRBD1 (6 bases). Germline CDR1 is MNHEY and CDR2 is SMNVEV (reference sequence). The CDR3 loop spans 13 amino acids. The V gene lost 3 bases and the J gene lost 7 bases, with 12 bases spanning the gap. CDR3 nucleotide sequence: TGTGCCAGCAGTTTCGACAGGTCCGGGACCCAGTACTTC. It specifies CASSFDRSGTQYF.

Turning to this clone: The same CDR3 also results from other DNA sequences found in this sample. The chain employs TRBV30 and TRBJ1-1; D not certain. V lost 0 bases to trimming and J lost 1 base, with 6 bases between them. This CDR3 region has 13 residues. The V gene's germline CDR1 is GTSNPN and CDR2 SVGIG (reference sequence). CDR3 amino acids: CAWSVAGNTEAFF. The DNA of the CDR3 is TGTGCCTGGAGTGTTGCGGGGAACACTGAAGCTTTCTTT.

Only a few counts were recorded for this clone. This chain connects TRBV30 to TRBJ2-7; D unresolved. V was clipped by 3 bases and J by 0 bases, with 15 bases between them. The CDR3 runs to 15 residues. Germline-derived CDR1 and CDR2 are GTSNPN and SVGIG (reference sequence). This CDR3 reads CAWRNSKGHSYEQYF. The CDR3, as DNA: TGTGCCTGGAGGAACAGCAAGGGTCACTCCTACGAGCAGTACTTC.

The chain joins TRBV29-1 to TRBJ1-2; D gene uncertain. CDR1 and CDR2 from the germline V gene are SQVTM and ANQGSEA. V was cut by 5 bases and J by 7 bases, with 17 bases left in between. The CDR3 has 13 residues. The CDR3 DNA reads TGCAGCGTTCTACCACGTCTCGGCGGTGGCTACACCTTC. Encoded protein: CSVLPRLGGGYTF.

The CDR3 region is CASSLVGGSDEQYF. CDR3 DNA sequence: TGTGCCAGCAGCTTAGTCGGGGGCAGCGACGAGCAGTACTTC. This chain connects TRBV7-2 to TRBJ2-7; D is perhaps TRBD1 or TRBD2 (6 bases each). Deletions cut 1 base from V and 5 bases from J, with 12 bases between. Germline CDR1 and CDR2: SGHTA and FQGNSA. The length of the CDR3 is 14 residues.

This clone has a handful of counts. The chain employs TRBV30 and TRBJ2-4; 10 bases align to TRBD1. V was pared by 0 bases and J by 4 bases, with 6 bases of the junction left unmatched. CDR1 is GTSNPN, CDR2 SVGIG, per germline (reference sequence). This CDR3 contains 16 residues. The DNA of the CDR3 is TGTGCCTGGAGTGTACTCGTGGGACAGGGGAAAAACATTCAGTACTTC. Translating gives CAWSVLVGQGKNIQYF.